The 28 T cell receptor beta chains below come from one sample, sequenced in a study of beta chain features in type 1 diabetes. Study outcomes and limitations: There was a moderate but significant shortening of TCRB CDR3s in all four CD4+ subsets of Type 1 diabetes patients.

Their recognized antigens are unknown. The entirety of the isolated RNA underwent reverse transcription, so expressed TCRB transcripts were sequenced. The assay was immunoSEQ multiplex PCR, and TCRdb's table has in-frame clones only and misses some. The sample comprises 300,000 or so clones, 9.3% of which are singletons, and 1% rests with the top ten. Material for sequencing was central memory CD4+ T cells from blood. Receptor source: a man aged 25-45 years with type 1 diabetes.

For the CDR3, the DNA is TGTGCCAGCTCACAGGACAGGGATCAGCCCCAGCATTTT. Translation gives CASSQDRDQPQHF. The chain is built from TRBV18 and TRBJ1-5; TRBD1 agrees at 8 bases. The CDR3 consists of 13 residues. The germline V gene has CDR1 KGHSH and CDR2 LQKENI. J was trimmed by 5 bases and V by 4 bases; bases with no gene match: 1.

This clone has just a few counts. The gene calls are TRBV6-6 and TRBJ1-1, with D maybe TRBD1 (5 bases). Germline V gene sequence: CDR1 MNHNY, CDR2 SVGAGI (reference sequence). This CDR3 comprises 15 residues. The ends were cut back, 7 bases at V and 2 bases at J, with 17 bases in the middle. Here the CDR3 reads CASKWRGEGNTEAFF. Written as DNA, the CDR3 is TGTGCCAGCAAATGGAGAGGGGAAGGCAACACTGAAGCTTTCTTT.

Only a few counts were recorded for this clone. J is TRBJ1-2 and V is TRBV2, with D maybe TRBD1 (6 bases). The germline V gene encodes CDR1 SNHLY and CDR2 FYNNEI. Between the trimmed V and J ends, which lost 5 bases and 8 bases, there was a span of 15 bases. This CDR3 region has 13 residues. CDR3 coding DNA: TGTGCCAGCAGTTACAGGGAAGGCGGGGGCTACACCTTC. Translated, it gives CASSYREGGGYTF.

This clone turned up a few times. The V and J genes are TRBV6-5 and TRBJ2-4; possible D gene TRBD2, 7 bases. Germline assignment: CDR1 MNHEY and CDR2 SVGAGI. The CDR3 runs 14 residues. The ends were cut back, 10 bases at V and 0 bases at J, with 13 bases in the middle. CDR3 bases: TGTGCCACCCCGGGGGGCCTAGCCAAAAACATTCAGTACTTC. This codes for CATPGGLAKNIQYF.

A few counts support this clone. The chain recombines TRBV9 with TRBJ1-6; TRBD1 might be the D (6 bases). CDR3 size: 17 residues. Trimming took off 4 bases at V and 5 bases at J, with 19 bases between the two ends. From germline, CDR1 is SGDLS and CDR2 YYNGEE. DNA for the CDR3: TGTGCCAGCAGCTCCCCTCGGGGGGCCCTAGATAATTCACCCCTCCACTTT. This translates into CASSSPRGALDNSPLHF.

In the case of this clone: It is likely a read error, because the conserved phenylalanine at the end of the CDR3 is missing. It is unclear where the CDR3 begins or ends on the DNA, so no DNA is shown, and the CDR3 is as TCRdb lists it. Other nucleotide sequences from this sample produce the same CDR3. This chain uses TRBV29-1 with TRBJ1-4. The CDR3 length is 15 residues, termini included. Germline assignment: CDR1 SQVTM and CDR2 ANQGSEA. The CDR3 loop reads CSVSKGPRDTLKSSL.

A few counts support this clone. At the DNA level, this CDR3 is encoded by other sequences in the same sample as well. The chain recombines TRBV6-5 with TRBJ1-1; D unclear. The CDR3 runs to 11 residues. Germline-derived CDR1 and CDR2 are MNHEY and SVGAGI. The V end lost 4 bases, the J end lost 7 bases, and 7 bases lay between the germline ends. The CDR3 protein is CASSLGFEAFF. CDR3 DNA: TGTGCCAGCAGTTTGGGCTTTGAAGCTTTCTTT.

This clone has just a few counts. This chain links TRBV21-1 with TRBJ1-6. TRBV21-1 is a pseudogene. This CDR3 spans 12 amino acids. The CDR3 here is CASSKLGGSVHF. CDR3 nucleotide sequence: TGTGCCAGCAGCAAACTCGGGGGATCCGTCCACTTT.

The DNA of the CDR3 is TGCGCCAGCAGCTTGACCGGACAGGGCAGTGGCTACACCTTC. Translation: CASSLTGQGSGYTF. V gene TRBV5-1 combines with J gene TRBJ1-2; TRBD1 aligns across 8 bases. The CDR3 runs to 14 residues. The germline V gene has CDR1 SGHRS and CDR2 YFSETQ. The V gene end was trimmed by 1 base and the J gene end by 7 bases; junction bases not matched to a gene: 6.

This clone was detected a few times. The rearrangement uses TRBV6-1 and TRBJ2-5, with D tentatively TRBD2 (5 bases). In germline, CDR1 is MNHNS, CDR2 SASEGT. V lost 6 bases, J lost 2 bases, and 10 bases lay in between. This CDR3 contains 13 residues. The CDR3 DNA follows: TGTGCCAGCAGAGGACTTGCGCAAGAGACCCAGTACTTC. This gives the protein CASRGLAQETQYF.

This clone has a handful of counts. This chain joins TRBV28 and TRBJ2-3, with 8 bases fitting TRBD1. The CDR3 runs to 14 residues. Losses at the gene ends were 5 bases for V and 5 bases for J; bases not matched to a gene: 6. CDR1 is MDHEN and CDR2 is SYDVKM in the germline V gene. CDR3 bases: TGTGCCAGCAGTAGACAGGACAGGGAAGATACGCAGTATTTT. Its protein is CASSRQDREDTQYF.

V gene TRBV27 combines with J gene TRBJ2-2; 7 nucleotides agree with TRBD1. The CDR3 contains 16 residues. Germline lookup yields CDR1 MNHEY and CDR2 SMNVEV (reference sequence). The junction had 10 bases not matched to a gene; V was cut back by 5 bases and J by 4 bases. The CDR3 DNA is TGTGCCAGCAGTGCCTCAGGGGGTTGGCGCACCGGGGAGCTGTTTTTT. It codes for CASSASGGWRTGELFF.

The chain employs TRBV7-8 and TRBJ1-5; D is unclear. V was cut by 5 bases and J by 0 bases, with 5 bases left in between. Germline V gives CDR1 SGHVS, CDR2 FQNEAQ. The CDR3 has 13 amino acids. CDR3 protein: CASSARSNQPQHF. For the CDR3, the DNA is TGTGCCAGCAGCGCCCGTAGCAATCAGCCCCAGCATTTT.

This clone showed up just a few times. The CDR3 nucleotides read TGCGCCAGCAGCCAAGATCCGGTACAGGAACAGACCCAGTACTTC. It translates to CASSQDPVQEQTQYF. The V and J genes are TRBV4-3 and TRBJ2-5; D is perhaps TRBD1 (5 bases). The V gene's germline CDR1 is LGHNA and CDR2 YSLEER. CDR3 length equals 15 residues. V was clipped by 0 bases and J by 6 bases, with 14 bases between them.

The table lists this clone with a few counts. The CDR3 coding sequence is TGCAGCGCGCGTTTAGGGCTAGTAGCGATGACTGAAGCTTTCTTT. It yields the protein CSARLGLVAMTEAFF. This chain joins TRBV29-1 and TRBJ1-1; D is uncertain. The V gene lost 7 bases and the J gene lost 5 bases, with 23 bases spanning the gap. CDR3 size: 15 residues. Germline lookup yields CDR1 SQVTM and CDR2 ANQGSEA.

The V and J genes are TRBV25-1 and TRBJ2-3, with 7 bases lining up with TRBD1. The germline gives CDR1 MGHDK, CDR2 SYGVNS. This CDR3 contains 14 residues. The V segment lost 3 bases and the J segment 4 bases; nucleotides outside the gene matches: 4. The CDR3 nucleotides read TGTGCCAGCAGTGACCTGACAGGGTCAGATACGCAGTATTTT. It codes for CASSDLTGSDTQYF.

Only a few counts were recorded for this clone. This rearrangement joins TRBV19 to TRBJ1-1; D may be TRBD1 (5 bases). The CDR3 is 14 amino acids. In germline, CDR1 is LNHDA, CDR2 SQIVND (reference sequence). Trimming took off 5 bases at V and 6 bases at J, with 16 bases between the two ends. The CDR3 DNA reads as TGTGCCAGTAGTCCAGCGGACACTTTGGCTGAAGCTTTCTTT. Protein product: CASSPADTLAEAFF. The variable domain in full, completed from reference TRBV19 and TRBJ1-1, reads DGGITQSPKYLFRKEGQNVTLSCEQNLNHDAMYWYRQDPGQGLRLIYYSQIVNDFQKGDIAEGYSVSREKKESFPLTVTSAQKNPTAFYLCASSPADTLAEAFFGQGTRLTVV.

The CDR3 region is CASSTGPNTEAFF. In DNA form, the CDR3 reads TGTGCCAGCAGCACAGGGCCGAACACTGAAGCTTTCTTT. The chain joins TRBV11-3 to TRBJ1-1; possible D gene TRBD1, 6 bases. Trimming removed 5 bases at V and 1 base at J, with 8 bases between. The CDR3 is 13 amino acids. The germline gives CDR1 SGHNT, CDR2 YENEEA.

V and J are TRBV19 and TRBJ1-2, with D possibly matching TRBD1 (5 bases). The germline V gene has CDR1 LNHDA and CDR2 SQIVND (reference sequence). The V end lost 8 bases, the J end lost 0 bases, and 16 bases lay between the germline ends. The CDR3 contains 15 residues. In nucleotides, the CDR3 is TGTGCCAGTCGGTCGCAGGGCGGGACTAACTATGGCTACACCTTC. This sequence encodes CASRSQGGTNYGYTF.

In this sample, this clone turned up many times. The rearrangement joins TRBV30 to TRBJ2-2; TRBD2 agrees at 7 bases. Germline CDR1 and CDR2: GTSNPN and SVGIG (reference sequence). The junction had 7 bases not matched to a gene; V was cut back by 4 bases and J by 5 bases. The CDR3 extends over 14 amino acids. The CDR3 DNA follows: TGTGCCTGGAACCCCGGGGGAGGGACCGGGGAGCTGTTTTTT. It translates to CAWNPGGGTGELFF.

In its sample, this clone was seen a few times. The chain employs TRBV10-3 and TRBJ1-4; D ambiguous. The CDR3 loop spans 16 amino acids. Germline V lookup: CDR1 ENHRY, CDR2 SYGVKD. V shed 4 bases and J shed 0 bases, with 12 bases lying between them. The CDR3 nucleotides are TGTGCCATCAGTGCGTGGAACGGTGCAACTAATGAAAAACTGTTTTTT. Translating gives CAISAWNGATNEKLFF.

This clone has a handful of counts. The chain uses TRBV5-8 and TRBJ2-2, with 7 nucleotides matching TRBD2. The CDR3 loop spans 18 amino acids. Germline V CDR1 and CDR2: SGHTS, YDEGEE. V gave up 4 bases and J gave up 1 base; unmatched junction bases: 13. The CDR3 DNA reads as TGTGCCAGCAGCCGCCTACTCGGACTAGAGGAGAACACCGGGGAGCTGTTTTTT. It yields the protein CASSRLLGLEENTGELFF.

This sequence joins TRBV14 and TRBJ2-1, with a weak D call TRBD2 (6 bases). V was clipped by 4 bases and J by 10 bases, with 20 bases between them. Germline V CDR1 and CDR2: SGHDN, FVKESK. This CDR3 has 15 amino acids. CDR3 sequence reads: CASSPLRRLEEEQFF. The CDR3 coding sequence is TGTGCCAGCAGCCCCCTCCGCCGACTAGAGGAAGAGCAGTTCTTC.

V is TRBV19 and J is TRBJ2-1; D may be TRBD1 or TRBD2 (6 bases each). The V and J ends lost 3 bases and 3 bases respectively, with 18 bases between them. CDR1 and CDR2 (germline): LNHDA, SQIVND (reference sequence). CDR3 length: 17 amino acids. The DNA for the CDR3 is TGTGCCAGTAGTATGTCTGGGGGGCTAATCGACTACAATGAGCAGTTCTTC. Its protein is CASSMSGGLIDYNEQFF.

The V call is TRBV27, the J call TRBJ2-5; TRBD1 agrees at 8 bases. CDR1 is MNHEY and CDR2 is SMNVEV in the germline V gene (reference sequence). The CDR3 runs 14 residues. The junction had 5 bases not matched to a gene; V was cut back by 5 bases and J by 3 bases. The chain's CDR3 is CASSTLDREETQYF. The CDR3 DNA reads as TGTGCCAGCAGTACACTGGACAGGGAAGAGACCCAGTACTTC.

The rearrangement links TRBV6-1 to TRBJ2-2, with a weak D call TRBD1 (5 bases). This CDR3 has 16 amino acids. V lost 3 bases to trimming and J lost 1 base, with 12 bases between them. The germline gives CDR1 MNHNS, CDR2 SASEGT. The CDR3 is CASSEGQALNTGELFF. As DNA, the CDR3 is TGTGCCAGCAGTGAGGGGCAGGCTTTGAACACCGGGGAGCTGTTTTTT.

CDR3 nucleotides: TGCGCCAGCAGCGGGGGGCGAGTAGGTTATGGCTACACCTTC. Its translation is CASSGGRVGYGYTF. The V gene is TRBV4-3, the J gene TRBJ1-2; weak D call: TRBD1 (6 bases). CDR1 is LGHNA and CDR2 is YSLEER in the germline V gene. The germline V and J ends were trimmed by 5 bases and 5 bases, with 15 bases remaining between them. The CDR3 extends over 14 amino acids.

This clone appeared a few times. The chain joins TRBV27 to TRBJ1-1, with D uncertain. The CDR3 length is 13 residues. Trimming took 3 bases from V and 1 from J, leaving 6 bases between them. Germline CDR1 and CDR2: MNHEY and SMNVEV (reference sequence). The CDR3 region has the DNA TGTGCCAGCAGTTTGAAGTCGAACACTGAAGCTTTCTTT. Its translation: CASSLKSNTEAFF.